These 8 T cell receptor beta chains were sequenced from one sample in a study of cytomegalovirus exposure and HLA in healthy donors. 60 Vbeta and 13 Jbeta primers were used in PCR. The repertoire was sequenced with immunoSEQ multiplex PCR; TCRdb's copy has only in-frame clones and lacks some. The sample includes under 300,000 clones, 81% of them seen just once. Sequencing input: PBMCs. These receptors all stem from a woman in her fifties or sixties in good health and CMV-seropositive.

V gene TRBV2 combines with J gene TRBJ1-3; D may be TRBD1 (6 bases). The CDR3 has 15 amino acids. V lost 7 bases, J lost 0 bases, and 13 bases lay in between. The germline gives CDR1 SNHLY, CDR2 FYNNEI. The CDR3 here is CASTWTAASGNTIYF. For the CDR3, the DNA is TGTGCCAGCACTTGGACAGCGGCCTCTGGAAACACCATATATTTT. Complete variable domain (other parts from reference TRBV2 and TRBJ1-3): EPEVTQTPSHQVTQMGQEVILRCVPISNHLYFYWYRQILGQKVEFLVSFYNNEISEKSEIFDDQFSVERPDGSNFTLKIRSTKLEDSAMYFCASTWTAASGNTIYFGEGSWLTVV.

V and J are TRBV5-6 and TRBJ2-7; 9 positions agree with TRBD1. With V trimmed by 3 bases and J by 0 bases, 1 base remained unmatched. CDR3 length: 14 amino acids. Germline V gene data show CDR1 as SGHDT and CDR2 as YYEEEE. CDR3 region: CASSWGQGSYEQYF. In DNA, the CDR3 is TGTGCCAGCAGCTGGGGACAGGGCTCCTACGAGCAGTACTTC.

The V and J genes are TRBV12-5 and TRBJ2-2; the match to TRBD1 covers 7 bases. CDR1 and CDR2 (germline): LGHNT, FRNRAP. There are 15 residues in the CDR3. The ends lost 2 bases at V and 3 bases at J; junction bases unmatched: 3. CDR3 loop: CASGLSTGDTGELFF. The CDR3 DNA reads TGTGCTAGTGGTTTGTCTACAGGGGACACCGGGGAGCTGTTTTTT.

The chain couples TRBV4-1 to TRBJ2-1, with 11 positions matching TRBD2. There are 17 residues in the CDR3. V trimming: 5 bases; J trimming: 1 base; junction bases outside the gene matches: 7. Per the germline V gene, CDR1 is MGHRA and CDR2 is YSYEKL. CDR3 protein: CASSMGTSGQSYNEQFF. In DNA, the CDR3 is TGCGCCAGCAGCATGGGGACTAGCGGCCAATCCTACAATGAGCAGTTCTTC.

This clone was found once. The chain is built from TRBV27 and TRBJ1-1, with D maybe TRBD1 (6 bases). Trimming removed 5 bases from V and 2 bases from J, with 18 bases in between. Germline V gives CDR1 MNHEY, CDR2 SMNVEV (reference sequence). The CDR3 covers 16 residues. The CDR3 region has the DNA TGTGCCAGCAGTATCGACAGGTCCCCAACTAACACTGAAGCTTTCTTT. This sequence encodes CASSIDRSPTNTEAFF.

V usage is TRBV11-2 and J usage is TRBJ1-3; D remains ambiguous. V was clipped by 5 bases and J by 3 bases, with 8 bases between them. The germline V gene encodes CDR1 SGHAT and CDR2 FQNNGV. This CDR3 spans 13 amino acids. The CDR3 sequence: CASSPFNGNTIYF. DNA for the CDR3: TGTGCCAGCAGCCCCTTTAATGGAAACACCATATATTTT.

This chain connects TRBV5-1 to TRBJ2-1; 9 bases agree with TRBD1. V trimming: 3 bases; J trimming: 2 bases; junction bases outside the gene matches: 6. CDR3 length equals 16 residues. Germline V gives CDR1 SGHRS, CDR2 YFSETQ. The chain's CDR3 is CASSSNRDRAYNEQFF. CDR3 in DNA: TGCGCCAGCAGCTCGAACCGGGACAGGGCCTACAATGAGCAGTTCTTC.

The chain is built from TRBV6-5 and TRBJ2-5; the D gene is possibly TRBD2 (5 bases). With 6 bases removed from V and 2 bases from J, the gap between germline ends came to 10 bases. Germline CDR1 reads MNHEY; CDR2 reads SVGAGI. The CDR3 is made up of 13 amino acids. CDR3 protein: CASSLREQETQYF. The CDR3 DNA reads TGTGCCAGCAGCCTAAGGGAGCAAGAGACCCAGTACTTC.